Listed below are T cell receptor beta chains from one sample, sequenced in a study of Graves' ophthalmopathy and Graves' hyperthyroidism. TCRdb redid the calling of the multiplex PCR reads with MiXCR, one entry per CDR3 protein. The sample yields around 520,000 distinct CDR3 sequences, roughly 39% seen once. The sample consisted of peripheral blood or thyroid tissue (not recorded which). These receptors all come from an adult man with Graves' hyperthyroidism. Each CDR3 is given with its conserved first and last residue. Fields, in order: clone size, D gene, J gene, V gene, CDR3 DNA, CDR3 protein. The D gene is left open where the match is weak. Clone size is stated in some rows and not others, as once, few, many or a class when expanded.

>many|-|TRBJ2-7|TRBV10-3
TGTGCCATCAGTGAGTCGACAGTGAGCTACGAGCAGTACTTC
CAISESTVSYEQYF
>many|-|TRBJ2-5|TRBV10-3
TGTGCCATCAGTGAGTCCTTAGAGACCCAGTACTTC
CAISESLETQYF
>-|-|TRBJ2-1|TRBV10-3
TGTGCCATCCGGGGGACGGACTCCTACAATGAGCAGTTCTTC
CAIRGTDSYNEQFF
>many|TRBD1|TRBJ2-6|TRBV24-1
TGTGCCACCAGTGATGCTACAGGGGGCGATGGGGCCAACGTCCTGACTTTC
CATSDATGGDGANVLTF
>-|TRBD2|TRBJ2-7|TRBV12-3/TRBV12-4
TGTGCCAGCAGTTTGACTAGCGGGGACCTATACGAGCAGTACTTC
CASSLTSGDLYEQYF
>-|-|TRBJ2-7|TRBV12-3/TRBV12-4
TGTGCCAGCAGTTCTGGACAGGAGCAGTACTTC
CASSSGQEQYF
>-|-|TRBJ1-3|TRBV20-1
TGCAGTGCTCTAAGGCGGGGGGCGGGTAACACCATATATTTT
CSALRRGAGNTIYF
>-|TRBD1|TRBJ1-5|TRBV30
TGTGCCTGGAGGGCGTCGAAGGGGGCGAGTCAGCCCCAGCATTTT
CAWRASKGASQPQHF
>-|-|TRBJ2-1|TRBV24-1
TGTGCCACCCGACCGAACTCCTACAATGAGCAGTTCTTC
CATRPNSYNEQFF
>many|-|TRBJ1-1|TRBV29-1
TGCAGCCTAACCCGGGGGTTGGAAGCTTTCTTT
CSLTRGLEAFF
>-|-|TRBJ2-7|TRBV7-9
TGTGCCAGCAGCTTAGAGAGGTACACCGGGGAGCAGTACTTC
CASSLERYTGEQYF
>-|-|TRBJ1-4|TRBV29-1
TGCAGCGTTGAAAGGCCGGGGACGAATGAGAAACTGTTTTTT
CSVERPGTNEKLFF
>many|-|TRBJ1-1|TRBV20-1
TGCAGTGTTCCGGGGCGATTGATGAACACTGAAGCTTTCTTT
CSVPGRLMNTEAFF
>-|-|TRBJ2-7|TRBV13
TGTGCCAGCAGCTTAAGTAACAGGTGGACCCGGGAGAAAACCTCCTACGAGCAGTACTTC
CASSLSNRWTREKTSYEQYF
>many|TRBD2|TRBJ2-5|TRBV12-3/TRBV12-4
TGTGCCAGCAGTTTGGCGGGAGGGGCTCAAGAGACCCAGTACTTC
CASSLAGGAQETQYF
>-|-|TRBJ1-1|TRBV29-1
TGCAGCGTTCTGACAGTAGGAACTGAAGCTTTCTTT
CSVLTVGTEAFF